This TCR beta chain is from a study of T-cell memory formation after mild COVID-19. Between the trimmed V and J ends, which lost 1 base and 5 bases, there was a span of 6 bases. The germline gives CDR1 MGHRA, CDR2 YSYEKL. The CDR3 consists of 12 residues. TCRdb passed the 5' RACE reads through MiXCR, listing each CDR3 protein once. The sample includes 50,000 or so distinct CDR3 sequences, 25% to 35% of them seen just once. The sequence derives from a man between 18 and 35 years old who had mild COVID-19 (a few samples of this study predate the infection). Cell type and time point are not known. The chain is built from TRBV4-1 and TRBJ2-7; TRBD1 is a possible D gene (5 bases). Sequenced material: PBMCs or a T cell subset sorted from them (not recorded which). CDR3 DNA: TGCGCCAGCAGCCAAGTCAGGGACGAGCAGTACTTC. Its protein is CASSQVRDEQYF.